The clone carrying this TCR beta chain showed up many times. Its antigen is not known. The CDR3 sequence is 12 residues long. Trimming stripped 1 base from V and 6 bases from J, with 7 bases between. Germline V gives CDR1 SGHRS, CDR2 YFSETQ. This sample is part of a study of T-cell reconstitution after alpha-beta-depleted transplantation in children. Findings and limits, study-wide: Diversity and T-cell counts at one year after transplant derived mostly from new T cells.

Using unique molecular identifiers, the investigators prepared the TCRbeta library. TCRdb re-derived calls from the PCR reads in MiXCR, one entry per CDR3 protein. The sample includes roughly 200,000 distinct CDR3 sequences, under 13% of them seen just once. The rearrangement uses TRBV5-1 and TRBJ1-2; D call uncertain. This clonotype originated in a child less than two years old with acute myeloid leukemia, due to receive a stem cell transplant. This specimen consisted of PBMCs, obtained before TCRalphabeta/CD19-depleted stem cell transplant. CDR3 nucleotides: TGCGCCAGCAGCTTGCGGGCGGATGGCTACACCTTC. Protein sequence: CASSLRADGYTF.